The present T cell receptor beta chain was sequenced within a study of blood T cell repertoires in COVID-19. Study overall: The cDNA or gDNA used as material had been derived from T cells, B-cell-depleted T cells, or PBMCs.

The method was immunoSEQ multiplex PCR; TCRdb's version includes in-frame clones alone and lacks a portion of them. The sample holds under 400,000 clones, 70% to 90% seen once. Germline-derived CDR1 and CDR2 are MGHRA and YSYEKL. CDR3 length equals 17 residues. Between the trimmed V and J ends, which lost 0 bases and 5 bases, there was a span of 16 bases. The gene calls are TRBV4-1 and TRBJ2-2; TRBD2 is a possible D gene (5 bases). Input material: PBMCs or T cells enriched from blood (not recorded which). The sequence derives from a man aged 35-49 years in a cohort exposed to, infected with or recovered from COVID-19 (not recorded which). In DNA form, the CDR3 reads TGCGCCAGCAGCCAAGAGTTGGCTACCACGGGGACCGGGGAGCTGTTTTTT. Translation: CASSQELATTGTGELFF.